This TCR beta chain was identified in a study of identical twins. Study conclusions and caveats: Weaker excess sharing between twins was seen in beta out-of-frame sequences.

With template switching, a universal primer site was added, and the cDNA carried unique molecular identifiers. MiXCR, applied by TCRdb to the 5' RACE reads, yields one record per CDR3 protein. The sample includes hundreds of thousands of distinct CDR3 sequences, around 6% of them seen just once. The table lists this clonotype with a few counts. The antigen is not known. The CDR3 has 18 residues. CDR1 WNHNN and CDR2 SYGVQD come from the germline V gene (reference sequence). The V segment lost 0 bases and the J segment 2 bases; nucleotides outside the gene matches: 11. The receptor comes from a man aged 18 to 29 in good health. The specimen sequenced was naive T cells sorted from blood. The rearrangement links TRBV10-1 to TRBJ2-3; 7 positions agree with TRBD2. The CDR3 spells CASSESTRLARFTDTQYF. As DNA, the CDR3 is TGCGCCAGCAGTGAGTCCACGAGACTAGCACGGTTCACAGATACGCAGTATTTT.